The rows below give T cell receptor beta chains drawn from one sample of a study of blood T cell repertoires in COVID-19. Profiled with immunoSEQ multiplex PCR; TCRdb holds only in-frame clones, not every one. The table includes around 260,000 clones, about 87% detected once. Sequenced material: peripheral blood. The source is a woman aged 55-75 years with COVID-19, enrolled during active disease. The CDR3 runs from the conserved cysteine through the conserved F or W. D genes are given only for firm matches. The size of a clone is reported for some rows only, either as once, few or many, or as a class for expanded clones.

clone_size,j_call,v_call,d_call,cdr3_nt,cdr3_aa
once,TRBJ2-1,TRBV5-1,TRBD2,TGCGCCAGCAGCGTGGACCAGGTACTAGCGGGAAAGAATGAGCAGTTCTTC,CASSVDQVLAGKNEQFF
once,TRBJ2-7,TRBV11-2,-,TGTGCCAGCAGCCGACTAGTCTACGAGCAGTACTTC,CASSRLVYEQYF
once,TRBJ2-1,TRBV27,TRBD2,TGTGCCAGCAGTCGAACGAGCGGGAGAGTGAATGAGCAGTTCTTC,CASSRTSGRVNEQFF
-,TRBJ1-3,TRBV5-1,TRBD1,TGCGCCAGCAGCTTGGCCGCAGGGGGCACGGGAAACACCATATATTTT,CASSLAAGGTGNTIYF
-,TRBJ2-2,TRBV6-1,-,TGTGCCAGCAGTGAAGCGCATTGGACACCGGTCCCGAACACCGGGGAGCTGTTTTTT,CASSEAHWTPVPNTGELFF
once,TRBJ1-5,TRBV7-2,TRBD1,TGTGCCAGCAGCCTGGATGGGACAGGGCCTCAGCCCCAGCATTTT,CASSLDGTGPQPQHF
-,TRBJ2-4,TRBV14,TRBD2,TGTGCCAGCAGCCAACTAGCGGGTGGGGCCAAAAACATTCAGTACTTC,CASSQLAGGAKNIQYF
once,TRBJ2-1,TRBV6-6,-,TGTGCCAGCAGTTATGGGAGCTCCTACAATGAGCAGTTCTTC,CASSYGSSYNEQFF
-,TRBJ2-7,TRBV11-2,-,TGTGCCAGCAGCTTAGCTGACACCGCCTACGAGCAGTACTTC,CASSLADTAYEQYF
-,TRBJ2-3,TRBV19,TRBD2,TGTGCCAGTAGTAGGGGGAGGGATGATACGCAGTATTTT,CASSRGRDDTQYF
-,TRBJ2-7,TRBV4-3,TRBD2,TGCGCCAGCAGCCAAGAGGCTAGCGGGAGTTGGTCCTACGAGCAGTACTTC,CASSQEASGSWSYEQYF
-,TRBJ1-6,TRBV5-6,-,TGTGCCAGCAGCTTGTTCCTTTTGGCGGGGGCCTCACCCCTCCACTTT,CASSLFLLAGASPLHF
-,TRBJ2-7,TRBV6-5,-,TGTGCCAGCAGTTTCGTCAGGGCAGGCGAGCAGTACTTC,CASSFVRAGEQYF
-,TRBJ1-6,TRBV3-1/TRBV3-2,TRBD1,TGTGCCAGCAGCCCCCCAACCGCGGGGACAGGGAATTCACCCCTCCACTTT,CASSPPTAGTGNSPLHF
-,TRBJ1-5,TRBV28,TRBD1,TGTGCCAGCAGTCCACAGGGGCGCAATCAGCCCCAGCATTTT,CASSPQGRNQPQHF
-,TRBJ2-2,TRBV15,-,TGTGCCACCAGCAGAGGACAGCTGAACACCGGGGAGCTGTTTTTT,CATSRGQLNTGELFF
-,TRBJ1-1,TRBV6-2/TRBV6-3,TRBD1,TGTGCCAGCAGTTACCCGACAGGGATACTCACTGAAGCTTTCTTT,CASSYPTGILTEAFF
once,TRBJ2-6,TRBV5-1,TRBD1,TGCGCCAGCAGCTTTCAGGGGGCGATGGGGGCCAACGTCCTGACTTTC,CASSFQGAMGANVLTF
once,TRBJ1-1,TRBV19,-,TGTGCCAGTAGTATTTTGGGGGCACGGAGGAACACTGAAGCTTTCTTT,CASSILGARRNTEAFF
-,TRBJ2-1,TRBV20-1,-,TGCAGTGCTAGTGCCCCGGGAGGGGGCACCTACAATGAGCAGTTCTTC,CSASAPGGGTYNEQFF
-,TRBJ1-5,TRBV19,-,TGTGCCAGTAGTAGGTATTCGGGGGATAGCAATCAGCCCCAGCATTTT,CASSRYSGDSNQPQHF
-,TRBJ2-1,TRBV7-9,-,TGTGCCAGCAGCTTAGGGTCCGACACCAACAATGAGCAGTTCTTC,CASSLGSDTNNEQFF
-,TRBJ1-1,TRBV9,-,TGTGCCAGCAGCGTGTGGCAGAACACTGAAGCTTTCTTT,CASSVWQNTEAFF
-,TRBJ2-1,TRBV10-1,TRBD2,TGCGCCAGCAGCCCGGGCGGGAGGCGGTCCTACAATGAGCAGTTCTTC,CASSPGGRRSYNEQFF
-,TRBJ1-2,TRBV6-5,TRBD1,TGTGCCAGCAGTTACACACCGGGACAGGCAATTGATGGCTACACCTTC,CASSYTPGQAIDGYTF
-,TRBJ1-5,TRBV7-9,-,TGTGCCAGCAGCCCCCAGGGTTGGGGTAATAGCAATCAGCCCCAGCATTTT,CASSPQGWGNSNQPQHF
-,TRBJ1-5,TRBV7-2,TRBD1,TGTGCCAGCAGCTTAGCGTGGGACAGTAATCAGCCCCAGCATTTT,CASSLAWDSNQPQHF
-,TRBJ1-5,TRBV4-1,TRBD1,TGCGCCAGCAGCCAAGAAGGGGGCATAGTCAATCAGCCCCAGCATTTT,CASSQEGGIVNQPQHF
once,TRBJ1-2,TRBV18,-,TGTGCCAGCTCATCGGACAGTTATGGCTACACCTTC,CASSSDSYGYTF
once,TRBJ2-3,TRBV30,-,TGTGCCTGGAGTCCACTAGGGATAGCGGATAGCACAGATACGCAGTATTTT,CAWSPLGIADSTDTQYF
-,TRBJ1-4,TRBV7-9,-,TGTGCCAGCATCAAAGGAGGCGAACTAAATGAAAAACTGTTTTTT,CASIKGGELNEKLFF
once,TRBJ2-6,TRBV4-3,-,TGCGCCAGCAGCCAAAGGGGATTGGGCTCTGGGGCCAACGTCCTGACTTTC,CASSQRGLGSGANVLTF
-,TRBJ2-7,TRBV21-1,-,TGTGCCAGCAGCAAGGAGGACAGCGGGAAGAGCTCCTACGAGCAGTACTTC,CASSKEDSGKSSYEQYF
-,TRBJ2-3,TRBV29-1,TRBD2,TGCAGCGTCGGGACTAGCGGGAGCGTCACAGATACGCAGTATTTT,CSVGTSGSVTDTQYF
-,TRBJ1-1,TRBV9,TRBD1,TGTGCCAGCAGCTCGGGACAGGCTCCTGAAGCTTTCTTT,CASSSGQAPEAFF
-,TRBJ1-5,TRBV6-2/TRBV6-3,TRBD1,TGTGCCAGCAGTTACGTGTCAGGGGGGTCGCTTGATCAGCCCCAGCATTTT,CASSYVSGGSLDQPQHF
-,TRBJ2-1,TRBV23-1,-,TGCGCCAGCAGTCAATGGGCAACGCAGTTCTTC,CASSQWATQFF
-,TRBJ2-3,TRBV19,-,TGTGCCAGTAGCACCTGGGTGGGCAGCAGATATTTT,CASSTWVGSRYF
-,TRBJ1-2,TRBV28,TRBD1,TGTGCCAGCAGTGCACCGGGACAGGGGGCTGGCGGCTACACCTTC,CASSAPGQGAGGYTF
-,TRBJ2-4,TRBV9,TRBD1,TGTGCCAGCAGCGACGGACAGGGCCAAAACATTCAGTACTTC,CASSDGQGQNIQYF
-,TRBJ2-7,TRBV5-1,TRBD1,TGCGCCAGCAGCATATTGACAGGGTTGGGCGAGCAGTACTTC,CASSILTGLGEQYF
once,TRBJ2-1,TRBV9,TRBD2,TGTGCCAGCAGTCCCGGACTAGCGGGAGGTGAGCAGTTCTTC,CASSPGLAGGEQFF
once,TRBJ1-6,TRBV28,TRBD1,TGTGCCACCCAGGGACAGGGGTATAATTCACCCCTCCACTTT,CATQGQGYNSPLHF
-,TRBJ1-1,TRBV19,TRBD1,TGTGCCAGCCGACAGGGGCTAATCACTGAAGCTTTCTTT,CASRQGLITEAFF
-,TRBJ1-1,TRBV15,-,TGTGCCACCAGCAGAGTATACGGGGTTGAAGCTTTCTTT,CATSRVYGVEAFF
-,TRBJ2-3,TRBV7-3,TRBD2,TGTGCCAGCAGCTCACTAGCGGGAGCAGATACGCAGTATTTT,CASSSLAGADTQYF
-,TRBJ1-1,TRBV5-4,-,TGTGCCAGCAGCACCAGCGGGAGGGGAAAGACTGAAGCTTTCTTT,CASSTSGRGKTEAFF
-,TRBJ1-5,TRBV6-2/TRBV6-3,-,TGTGCCAGCAGTTACTATTCATTTAGCAATCAGCCCCAGCATTTT,CASSYYSFSNQPQHF